This T cell receptor beta chain was sequenced during a study of T cell clonality in common variable immunodeficiency. Notes on the study in general: TCRbeta clonality was increased in CVID versus healthy controls. Reportedly, TCR beta sequences from common variable immunodeficiency showed fewer deletions and N-nucleotide insertions.

Some clones are missing from TCRdb's copy, which holds only in-frame ones; the method was immunoSEQ multiplex PCR. The counts give under 40,000 clones, none of them seen only once; roughly 5.9% is held by the top ten. CVID subjects had received replacement immunoglobulin for at least one year. CVID subjects were neither ill nor on immunomodulatory or immunosuppressive medication at sampling. This clone was seen a handful of times. Its antigen is currently unknown. The CDR3 goes on 3 residues after the read ends, and that part is filled in from the germline J gene. V shed 10 bases, J shed 4 bases, and the junction held 6 bases outside the gene matches. The CDR3 totals 13 residues. Germline CDR1 and CDR2: LNHDA and SQIVND (reference sequence).

The chain couples TRBV19 to TRBJ1-4; TRBD1 aligns across 7 bases. The sample comprised peripheral blood mononuclear cells. The sequence was obtained from a human donor with common variable immunodeficiency. CDR3 bases read: TGTGCCACATCGGACAGGATTAATGAAAAA. It yields the protein CATSDRINEK. The whole CDR3 protein reads CATSDRINEKLFF.